The 13 T cell receptor beta chains given below trace back to one sample, sequenced in a study of Ad26.COV2.S vaccination and SARS-CoV-2 variants. Method: immunoSEQ multiplex PCR; TCRdb's copy keeps in-frame clones and lacks some. The repertoire consists of about 320,000 clones, with 85% occurring once and the leading ten covering 2.1%. Noted treatment: over 15 received Ad26.COV2.S at low or high dose, single or two shots; roughly five received placebo; per-sample allocation not given. On day 63 after the first injection, vaccine and placebo recipients gave samples. This sample comprised peripheral blood, obtained in a trial of Ad26.COV2.S vaccine versus placebo. Receptors were obtained from a person aged 18-65 years who received the Ad26.COV2.S COVID-19 vaccine or a placebo.

This clone appeared once. The chain joins TRBV9 to TRBJ2-3, with 8 positions matching TRBD2. This CDR3 region has 16 residues. Germline V gene sequence: CDR1 SGDLS, CDR2 YYNGEE. V dropped 2 bases and J dropped 3; count of bases not matched to a gene: 8. The CDR3 is CASSVSAGVDTDTQYF. In DNA form, the CDR3 reads TGTGCCAGCAGCGTCTCAGCGGGGGTTGATACAGATACGCAGTATTTT.

This clone has just a few counts. The rearrangement uses TRBV24-1 and TRBJ1-6, with 8 bases fitting TRBD1. Germline trimming cut 2 bases from V and 6 bases from J; bases unmatched to any gene: 5. Germline lookup yields CDR1 KGHDR and CDR2 SFDVKD. There are 16 residues in the CDR3. The CDR3 region has the DNA TGTGCCACCAGTGATTCCTCAGGGGGCGGTAATTCACCCCTCCACTTT. It encodes CATSDSSGGGNSPLHF.

This clone appeared a few times. This rearrangement joins TRBV5-4 to TRBJ1-4; unclear D gene. CDR3 length: 13 amino acids. In germline, CDR1 is SGHNT, CDR2 YYREEE (reference sequence). Trimming stripped 1 base from V and 7 bases from J, with 8 bases between. CDR3 in amino acids: CASSLWGGEKLFF. The DNA for the CDR3 is TGTGCCAGCAGCTTGTGGGGAGGTGAAAAACTGTTTTTT.

This chain links TRBV3-1 (or the pseudogene TRBV3-2) with TRBJ2-7, with D perhaps being TRBD1 or TRBD2 (7 bases each). The CDR3 runs to 14 residues. Germline values: CDR1 LGHDT, CDR2 YNNKEL (reference sequence). V lost 2 bases, J lost 1 base, and 9 bases lay in between. CDR3 sequence reads: CASSQQGGSYEQYF. CDR3 DNA: TGTGCCAGCAGCCAACAGGGGGGGTCCTACGAGCAGTACTTC.

The CDR3: CASSVGRLVGSTEAFF. The CDR3 DNA reads TGTGCCAGCAGCGTAGGACGGCTCGTGGGGTCCACTGAAGCTTTCTTT. V is TRBV7-2 and J is TRBJ1-1; no firm D call. The CDR3 consists of 16 residues. Germline V lookup: CDR1 SGHTA, CDR2 FQGNSA. V lost 5 bases to trimming and J lost 4 bases, with 20 bases between them.

This sequence joins TRBV5-3 and TRBJ2-6, with 10 bases fitting TRBD1. TRBV5-3 is an open reading frame whose function is uncertain. This CDR3 spans 18 amino acids. Trimming cost V 2 bases and J 4 bases; bases outside gene matches: 9. CDR3 nucleotides: TGTGCCAGAAGCTTTCCGGGACAGGGGCTCTCCGGGGCCAACGTCCTGACTTTC. Encoded protein: CARSFPGQGLSGANVLTF.

The chain is built from TRBV18 and TRBJ2-3, with 7 nucleotides matching TRBD1. Trimming at V came to 3 bases and at J to 5 bases, leaving 5 bases not matched to a gene. The CDR3 is 14 residues long. CDR1 is KGHSH and CDR2 is LQKENI in the germline V gene. DNA of the CDR3: TGTGCCAGCTCACCGACAGGGTATGGAGATACGCAGTATTTT. Translation gives CASSPTGYGDTQYF.

The gene calls are TRBV9 and TRBJ1-2; D is possibly TRBD1 (6 bases). Germline assignment: CDR1 SGDLS and CDR2 YYNGEE. This CDR3 has 15 residues. Between the trimmed V and J ends, which lost 3 bases and 8 bases, there was a span of 20 bases. The CDR3 DNA follows: TGTGCCAGCAGCGCCGTGAGCTGGGGGGCTGAAGGCTACACCTTC. Translation: CASSAVSWGAEGYTF. Combining the CDR3 with reference TRBV9 and TRBJ1-2 gives the whole variable domain DSGVTQTPKHLITATGQRVTLRCSPRSGDLSVYWYQQSLDQGLQFLIQYYNGEERAKGNILERFSAQQFPDLHSELNLSSLELGDSALYFCASSAVSWGAEGYTFGSGTRLTVV.

The V gene is TRBV11-2, the J gene TRBJ2-5; TRBD1 aligns across 8 bases. After removal of 2 bases from V and 5 bases from J, the junction contained 1 base not matched to a gene. CDR1 SGHAT and CDR2 FQNNGV come from the germline V gene. This CDR3 is built from 13 residues. CDR3 amino acids: CASSLQGAETQYF. The CDR3 DNA sequence: TGTGCCAGCAGCTTACAGGGGGCGGAGACCCAGTACTTC.

The V gene is TRBV6-6, the J gene TRBJ1-4; D unclear. Per germline, CDR1 MNHNY and CDR2 SVGAGI (reference sequence). V was cut by 0 bases and J by 12 bases, with 8 bases left in between. The CDR3 has 12 amino acids. CDR3 DNA: TGTGCCAGCAGTTACTCGGTGGTAGAACTGTTTTTT. Its protein product is CASSYSVVELFF.

The V and J genes are TRBV6-5 and TRBJ1-1; no clear D gene. The CDR3 has 13 amino acids. V was pared by 2 bases and J by 9 bases, with 13 bases between. CDR1 and CDR2 (germline): MNHEY, SVGAGI. The CDR3 spells CASSYERTAQAFF. CDR3 bases: TGTGCCAGCAGTTACGAACGGACGGCCCAAGCTTTCTTT.

This rearrangement joins TRBV5-1 to TRBJ2-1; 7 nucleotides match TRBD2. Per germline, CDR1 SGHRS and CDR2 YFSETQ. The CDR3 sequence is 16 residues long. The junction had 8 bases not matched to a gene; V was cut back by 0 bases and J by 5 bases. This CDR3 reads CASSLAGGGVDNEQFF. The DNA for the CDR3 is TGCGCCAGCAGCTTGGCCGGGGGAGGGGTGGACAATGAGCAGTTCTTC.

This chain uses TRBV5-6 with TRBJ2-5; 13 bases match TRBD2. Germline V CDR1 and CDR2: SGHDT, YYEEEE. Trimming at V came to 4 bases and at J to 5 bases, leaving 11 bases not matched to a gene. CDR3 length equals 17 residues. CDR3 in amino acids: CASSGTSGGAQWETQYF. CDR3 DNA sequence: TGTGCCAGCAGCGGAACTAGCGGGGGGGCCCAGTGGGAGACCCAGTACTTC.